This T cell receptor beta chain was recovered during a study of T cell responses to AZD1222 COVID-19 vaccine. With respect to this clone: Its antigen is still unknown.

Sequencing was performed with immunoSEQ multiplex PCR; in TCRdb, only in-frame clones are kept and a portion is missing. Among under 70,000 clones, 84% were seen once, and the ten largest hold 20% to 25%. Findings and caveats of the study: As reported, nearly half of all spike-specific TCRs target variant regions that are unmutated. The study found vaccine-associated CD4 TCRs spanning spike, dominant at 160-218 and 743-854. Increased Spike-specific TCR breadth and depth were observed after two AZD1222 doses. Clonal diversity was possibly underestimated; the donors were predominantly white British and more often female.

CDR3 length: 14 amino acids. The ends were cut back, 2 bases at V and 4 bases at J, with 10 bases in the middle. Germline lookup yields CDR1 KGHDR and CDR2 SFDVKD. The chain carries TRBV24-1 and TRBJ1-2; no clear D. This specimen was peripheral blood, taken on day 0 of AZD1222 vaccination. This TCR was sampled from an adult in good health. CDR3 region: CATSDYRSAYGYTF. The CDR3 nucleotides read TGTGCCACCAGTGATTATAGGTCTGCCTATGGCTACACCTTC.